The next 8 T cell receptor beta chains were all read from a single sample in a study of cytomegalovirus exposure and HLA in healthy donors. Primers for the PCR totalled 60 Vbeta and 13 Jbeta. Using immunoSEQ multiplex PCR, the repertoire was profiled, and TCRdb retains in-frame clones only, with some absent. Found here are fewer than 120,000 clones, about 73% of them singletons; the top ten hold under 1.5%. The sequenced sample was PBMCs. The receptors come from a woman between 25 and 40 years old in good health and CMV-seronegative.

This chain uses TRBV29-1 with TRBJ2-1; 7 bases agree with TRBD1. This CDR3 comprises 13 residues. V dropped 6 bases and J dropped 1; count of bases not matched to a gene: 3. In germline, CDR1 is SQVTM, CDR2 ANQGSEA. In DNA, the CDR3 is TGCAGCGTAAACAGGGGTTCCTACAATGAGCAGTTCTTC. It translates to CSVNRGSYNEQFF.

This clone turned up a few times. CDR3 nucleotides: TGTGCCATCAGCGGACCGCCGGGAGGCACTGAAGCTTTCTTT. Protein: CAISGPPGGTEAFF. The V gene is TRBV10-3, the J gene TRBJ1-1; D unresolved. The V gene's germline CDR1 is ENHRY and CDR2 SYGVKD. This CDR3 has 14 residues. V gave up 6 bases and J gave up 4 bases, with 15 bases separating them.

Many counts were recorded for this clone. Here the CDR3 DNA reads TGTGCCAGCAGCCAGGGGGCTTGGGGTAGCTCCTACGAGCAGTACTTC. Encoded protein: CASSQGAWGSSYEQYF. The rearrangement joins TRBV4-2 to TRBJ2-7; maybe TRBD1 (6 bases). Germline CDR1 is LGHNA and CDR2 is YNFKEQ. The CDR3 contains 16 residues. V gave up 3 bases and J gave up 0 bases, with 15 bases separating them.

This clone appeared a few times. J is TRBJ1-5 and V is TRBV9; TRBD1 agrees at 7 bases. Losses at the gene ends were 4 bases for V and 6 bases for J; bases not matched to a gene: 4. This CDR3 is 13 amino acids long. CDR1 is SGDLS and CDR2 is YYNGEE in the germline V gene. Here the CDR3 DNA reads TGTGCCAGCAGCCGACAGGGCGGTCAGCCCCAGCATTTT. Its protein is CASSRQGGQPQHF.

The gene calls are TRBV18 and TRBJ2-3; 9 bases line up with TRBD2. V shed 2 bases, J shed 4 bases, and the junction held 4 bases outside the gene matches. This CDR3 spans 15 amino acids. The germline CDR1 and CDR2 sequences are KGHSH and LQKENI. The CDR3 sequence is CASSPAGGLSDTQYF. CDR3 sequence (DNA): TGTGCCAGCTCACCAGCGGGGGGGCTGTCAGATACGCAGTATTTT.

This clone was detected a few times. This CDR3 reads CASSWESGGSYNEQFF. CDR3 coding DNA: TGTGCCAGCAGCTGGGAGAGCGGGGGCTCCTACAATGAGCAGTTCTTC. V gene TRBV11-3 combines with J gene TRBJ2-1, with 8 bases identical to TRBD2. J lost 0 bases, V lost 4 bases, and 5 bases had no gene match. Germline V gene data show CDR1 as SGHNT and CDR2 as YENEEA. This CDR3 has 16 residues.

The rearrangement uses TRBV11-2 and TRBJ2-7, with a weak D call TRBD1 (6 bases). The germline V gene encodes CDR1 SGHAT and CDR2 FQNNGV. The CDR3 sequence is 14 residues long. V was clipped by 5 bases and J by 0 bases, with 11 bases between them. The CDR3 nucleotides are TGTGCCAGCAGCGTAATGGACAGCTCCTACGAGCAGTACTTC. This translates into CASSVMDSSYEQYF.

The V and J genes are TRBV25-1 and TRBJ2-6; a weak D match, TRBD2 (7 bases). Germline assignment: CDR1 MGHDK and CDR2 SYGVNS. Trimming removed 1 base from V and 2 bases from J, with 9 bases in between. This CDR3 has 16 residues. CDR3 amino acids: CASSEWGGTGANVLTF. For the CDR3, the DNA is TGTGCCAGCAGTGAATGGGGGGGCACTGGGGCCAACGTCCTGACTTTC.